The 15 T cell receptor beta chains reported below all come from one sample, sequenced in a study of brain T cells in children with intractable seizures (dated by TCRdb to the early 2020s). The time point label, as the study defines it: blood from clinic visit 5 months post-surgery; TSC patient then seizure free. The library was built by means of the immunoSEQ multiplex PCR assay. TCRdb holds this immuneACCESS table with in-frame rearrangements only. Some clones are missing; in checked studies, unresolved V genes explain under half, and the rest has no known cause. Counted in this sample were about 340,000 clones; over 85% of them appeared once. The ten largest clones add up to about 6% of the sample. The material was peripheral blood, obtained 4 to 6 months after surgery. These receptors came from a boy less than two years old with tuberous sclerosis and intractable seizures.

V and J are TRBV5-3 and TRBJ2-7, with no clear D. TRBV5-3 is identified as an open reading frame with a role that is uncertain. The CDR3 length is 14 residues. V lost 0 bases to trimming and J lost 1 base, with 8 bases between them. The CDR3 loop is CARSLVLVSYEQYF. CDR3 coding DNA: TGTGCCAGAAGCTTGGTTCTAGTTTCCTACGAGCAGTACTTC.

This chain links TRBV7-3 with TRBJ2-2; 10 bases align to TRBD1. This CDR3 comprises 15 residues. V trimming: 5 bases; J trimming: 6 bases; junction bases outside the gene matches: 6. Germline CDR1 and CDR2: SGHTA and FQGTGA. CDR3 in DNA: TGTGCCAGCAGCAAAGACAGGGGGCGTGCCGGGGAGCTGTTTTTT. It encodes CASSKDRGRAGELFF.

DNA for the CDR3: TGTGCCAGCAGGGACAGGGATGGAAACACCATATATTTT. Translation: CASRDRDGNTIYF. The chain employs TRBV21-1 and TRBJ1-3; TRBD1, the table's D call, lacks a check against the DNA. TRBV21-1 is assigned pseudogene status. The CDR3 is 13 residues long.

The rearrangement joins TRBV14 to TRBJ2-1, with unresolved D. Germline V lookup: CDR1 SGHDN, CDR2 FVKESK. The V and J ends lost 1 base and 2 bases respectively, with 3 bases between them. The CDR3 covers 13 residues. CDR3 amino acids: CASSQVTYNEQFF. In nucleotides, the CDR3 is TGTGCCAGCAGCCAAGTTACCTACAATGAGCAGTTCTTC.

In DNA form, the CDR3 reads TGTGCCAGCTCACCGGGACAGGGTAGCTCCTACAATGAGCAGTTCTTC. Amino acid sequence: CASSPGQGSSYNEQFF. The chain carries TRBV18 and TRBJ2-1; 9 bases align to TRBD1. The CDR3 contains 16 residues. J was trimmed by 0 bases and V by 3 bases; bases with no gene match: 3. Per germline, CDR1 KGHSH and CDR2 LQKENI.

V and J are TRBV4-2 and TRBJ2-5, with TRBD1 identical over 8 bases. Germline trimming cut 1 base from V and 5 bases from J; bases unmatched to any gene: 3. CDR1 is LGHNA, CDR2 YNFKEQ, per germline. This CDR3 has 14 residues. The CDR3 DNA reads TGTGCCAGCAGCCAAGTAGGGACAGGCGAGACCCAGTACTTC. Residues: CASSQVGTGETQYF.

The rearrangement uses TRBV27 and TRBJ1-4, with 8 bases that match TRBD1. Germline V gives CDR1 MNHEY, CDR2 SMNVEV (reference sequence). The CDR3 has 13 residues. With V trimmed by 2 bases and J by 8 bases, 1 base remained unmatched. The CDR3 DNA is TGTGCCAGCAGTTTACGGACAGGGGAAAAACTGTTTTTT. This encodes CASSLRTGEKLFF.

The chain employs TRBV6-5 and TRBJ1-1, with D maybe TRBD1 (6 bases). The germline gives CDR1 MNHEY, CDR2 SVGAGI. This CDR3 contains 15 residues. The V end lost 6 bases, the J end lost 0 bases, and 14 bases lay between the germline ends. DNA of the CDR3: TGTGCCAGCAGGCGGGGACAAGCAATGAACACTGAAGCTTTCTTT. It encodes CASRRGQAMNTEAFF.

A few counts support this clone. The chain is built from TRBV27 and TRBJ2-3, with unresolved D. Germline-derived CDR1 and CDR2 are MNHEY and SMNVEV (reference sequence). This CDR3 comprises 11 residues. Deletions cut 10 bases from V and 7 bases from J, with 12 bases between. The CDR3 here is CATSIANTQYF. Written as DNA, the CDR3 is TGTGCCACCTCCATCGCGAATACGCAGTATTTT.

The V gene is TRBV30, the J gene TRBJ1-1; the match to TRBD1 covers 10 bases. CDR3 length: 13 residues. Per germline, CDR1 GTSNPN and CDR2 SVGIG (reference sequence). Germline trimming cut 1 base from V and 4 bases from J; bases unmatched to any gene: 0. CDR3 in amino acids: CAWSGQGATEAFF. DNA for the CDR3: TGTGCCTGGAGTGGACAGGGGGCCACTGAAGCTTTCTTT.

For this clone: Other DNA sequences in the sample encode the same CDR3. V and J are TRBV7-9 and TRBJ2-2; D is uncertain. Trimming took off 5 bases at V and 5 bases at J, with 6 bases between the two ends. This CDR3 contains 12 residues. Germline CDR1 is SEHNR and CDR2 is FQNEAQ (reference sequence). The DNA for the CDR3 is TGTGCCAGCAGCCCCGGAACCGGGGAGCTGTTTTTT. Amino acid sequence: CASSPGTGELFF.

The CDR3 protein is CASSLGLEGRFNEQFF. DNA of the CDR3: TGCGCCAGCAGCTTGGGACTAGAGGGACGGTTTAATGAGCAGTTCTTC. The V call is TRBV5-1, the J call TRBJ2-1; TRBD2 is a possible D gene (6 bases). Trimming shortened V by 0 bases and J by 7 bases, and 17 bases separated the two germline ends. Germline V gene lookup returns CDR1 SGHRS and CDR2 YFSETQ. The CDR3 length is 16 residues.

The chain uses TRBV29-1 and TRBJ2-7; TRBD2 matches at 7 bases. Germline CDR1 is SQVTM and CDR2 is ANQGSEA. V gave up 4 bases and J gave up 5 bases; unmatched junction bases: 5. This CDR3 contains 12 residues. The CDR3 sequence is CSVVLAGHEQYF. In DNA form, the CDR3 reads TGCAGCGTTGTGTTAGCGGGCCACGAGCAGTACTTC.

This rearrangement joins TRBV5-4 to TRBJ1-2, with TRBD1 matching over 7 bases. Trimming removed 4 bases from V and 4 bases from J; junction bases left unmatched: 13. Germline CDR1 and CDR2: SGHNT and YYREEE (reference sequence). The length of the CDR3 is 16 residues. CDR3 DNA sequence: TGTGCCAGCAGCGGCGGTTGGACAGGTTCTGCCTATGGCTACACCTTC. The encoded protein is CASSGGWTGSAYGYTF.

This sequence joins TRBV4-1 and TRBJ1-4; 7 positions match TRBD1. The CDR3 is 15 amino acids. Per the germline V gene, CDR1 is MGHRA and CDR2 is YSYEKL. After removal of 4 bases from V and 0 bases from J, the junction contained 2 bases not matched to a gene. The CDR3 sequence: CASSRTGATNEKLFF. The CDR3 coding sequence is TGCGCCAGCAGCCGAACAGGGGCAACTAATGAAAAACTGTTTTTT.